This T cell receptor beta chain was sequenced during a study of cytomegalovirus exposure and HLA in healthy donors. Points from the study as a whole: In a later analysis, DRB1 alleles had the most associated TCRs; HLA-C alleles the fewest. Per a later analysis, about 15,000 TCR beta sequences showed association with HLA alleles at 0.05 false discovery rate. Earlier findings revealed that most TCR beta V segments proved productive either about 87% or about 30% of the time.

PCR amplification relied on 60 Vbeta primers (plus 13 Jbeta primers). The data were produced by immunoSEQ multiplex PCR, yet TCRdb's version contains in-frame clones alone and is incomplete. The table includes roughly 130,000 clones, 80% detected once. In regard to this clone: Its antigen is as yet unknown.

Germline-derived CDR1 and CDR2 are SEHNR and FQNEAQ (reference sequence). The CDR3 spans 15 residues. V trimming: 5 bases; J trimming: 0 bases; junction bases outside the gene matches: 4. The sample comprised PBMCs. The TCR sequence derives from a man aged 25 to 40 in good health and CMV-seronegative. This chain links TRBV7-9 with TRBJ1-1; 9 positions agree with TRBD1. CDR3 DNA sequence: TGTGCCAGCAGCCCGGGACAGGGCATGAACACTGAAGCTTTCTTT. Its translation is CASSPGQGMNTEAFF.